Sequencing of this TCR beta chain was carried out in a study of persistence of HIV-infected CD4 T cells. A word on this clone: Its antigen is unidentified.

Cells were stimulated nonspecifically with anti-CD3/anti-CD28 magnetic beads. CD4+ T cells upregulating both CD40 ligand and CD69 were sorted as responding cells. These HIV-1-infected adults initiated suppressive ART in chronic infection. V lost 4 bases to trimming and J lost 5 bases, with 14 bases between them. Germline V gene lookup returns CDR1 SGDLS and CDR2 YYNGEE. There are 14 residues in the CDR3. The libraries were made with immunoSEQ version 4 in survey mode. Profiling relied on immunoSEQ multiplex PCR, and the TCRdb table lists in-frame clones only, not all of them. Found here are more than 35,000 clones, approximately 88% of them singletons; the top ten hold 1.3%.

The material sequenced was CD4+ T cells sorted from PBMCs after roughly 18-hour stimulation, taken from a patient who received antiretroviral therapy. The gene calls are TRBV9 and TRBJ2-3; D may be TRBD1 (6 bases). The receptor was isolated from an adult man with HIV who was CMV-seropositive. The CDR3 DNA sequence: TGTGCCAGCAGCCCCCGGACAGACCGAGATACGCAGTATTTT. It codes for CASSPRTDRDTQYF.